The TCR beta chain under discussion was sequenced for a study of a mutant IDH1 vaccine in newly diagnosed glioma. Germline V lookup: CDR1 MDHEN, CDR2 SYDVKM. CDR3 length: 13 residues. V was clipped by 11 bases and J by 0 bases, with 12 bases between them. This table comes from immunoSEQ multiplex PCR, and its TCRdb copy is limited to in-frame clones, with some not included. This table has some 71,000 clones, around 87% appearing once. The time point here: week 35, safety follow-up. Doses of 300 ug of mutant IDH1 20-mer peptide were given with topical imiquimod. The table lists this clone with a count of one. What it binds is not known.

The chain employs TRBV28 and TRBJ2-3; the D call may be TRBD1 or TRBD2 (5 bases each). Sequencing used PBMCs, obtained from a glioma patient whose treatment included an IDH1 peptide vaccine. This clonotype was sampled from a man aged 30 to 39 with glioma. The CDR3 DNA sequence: TGTGCCTCCGGGACGCCTAGCACAGATACGCAGTATTTT. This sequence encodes CASGTPSTDTQYF.